Presented here are 29 T cell receptor beta chains from one specimen sequenced in a study of beta chain features in type 1 diabetes. Their target antigens are unknown. Broader study findings: In all four CD4+ subsets, TCRB CDR3 length was significantly, moderately reduced in type 1 diabetes.

Every isolated RNA sample was fully reverse transcribed, so sequencing captured expressed TCRB transcripts. The assay was immunoSEQ multiplex PCR, and TCRdb's table has in-frame clones only and misses some. The table includes roughly 730,000 clones, 10% to 15% detected once. Source material: naive CD4+ T cells from blood. These receptors originate from a man in his late teens or twenties with type 1 diabetes.

This clone was seen a few times. The gene calls are TRBV7-8 and TRBJ2-3; D remains unclear. CDR3 size: 14 residues. V was pared by 0 bases and J by 0 bases, with 4 bases between. CDR1 SGHVS and CDR2 FQNEAQ come from the germline V gene. The CDR3 coding sequence is TGTGCCAGCAGCTTAGCGCAAAGCACAGATACGCAGTATTTT. Encoded protein: CASSLAQSTDTQYF.

The chain joins TRBV9 to TRBJ2-5, with a possible D match to TRBD2 (6 bases). From germline, CDR1 is SGDLS and CDR2 YYNGEE. Trimming took off 4 bases at V and 5 bases at J, with 12 bases between the two ends. This CDR3 is built from 13 residues. The CDR3: CASSPRAGETQYF. DNA for the CDR3: TGTGCCAGCAGCCCCCGGGCGGGGGAGACCCAGTACTTC.

This clone has only a few counts. This chain uses TRBV15 with TRBJ1-1; D remains unclear. The CDR3 has 15 residues. Germline V lookup: CDR1 LNHNV, CDR2 YYDKDF (reference sequence). The V end was cut by 0 bases, the J end by 5 bases, with 13 bases between. CDR3 region: CATSRDHGRSTEAFF. The CDR3 coding sequence is TGTGCCACCAGCAGAGATCACGGGAGGAGTACTGAAGCTTTCTTT. The complete variable domain, with remaining parts taken from reference TRBV15 and TRBJ1-1, reads DAMVIQNPRYQVTQFGKPVTLSCSQTLNHNVMYWYQQKSSQAPKLLFHYYDKDFNNEADTPDNFQSRRPNTSFCFLDIRSPGLGDTAMYLCATSRDHGRSTEAFFGQGTRLTVV.

A note on this clone: Other DNA sequences from this sample encode an identical CDR3 as well. The V gene is TRBV7-9, the J gene TRBJ2-5; possible D gene TRBD1, 6 bases. This CDR3 spans 14 amino acids. The germline gives CDR1 SEHNR, CDR2 FQNEAQ (reference sequence). Trimming removed 0 bases at V and 2 bases at J, with 7 bases between. CDR3 nucleotide sequence: TGTGCCAGCAGCTTAGCAGGGGGACAAGAGACCCAGTACTTC. This codes for CASSLAGGQETQYF.

This clone has a single count. The chain links TRBV4-1 to TRBJ1-3, with a tentative D call TRBD1 (5 bases). The CDR3 is made up of 18 amino acids. V shed 4 bases and J shed 0 bases, with 19 bases lying between them. Germline assignment: CDR1 MGHRA and CDR2 YSYEKL. Here the CDR3 DNA reads TGCGCCAGCAGCCCGTACTCATTTGGGGGAGACTCTGGAAACACCATATATTTT. It codes for CASSPYSFGGDSGNTIYF.

The chain has TRBV2 and TRBJ1-3; tentative D call: TRBD1 (5 bases). This CDR3 contains 14 residues. V gave up 6 bases and J gave up 0 bases, with 9 bases separating them. The germline gives CDR1 SNHLY, CDR2 FYNNEI. The CDR3 reads CASSADSSGNTIYF. Written as DNA, the CDR3 is TGTGCCAGCAGCGCCGACAGCTCTGGAAACACCATATATTTT. Supplemented by reference TRBV2 and TRBJ1-3, the full variable domain reads EPEVTQTPSHQVTQMGQEVILRCVPISNHLYFYWYRQILGQKVEFLVSFYNNEISEKSEIFDDQFSVERPDGSNFTLKIRSTKLEDSAMYFCASSADSSGNTIYFGEGSWLTVV.

The V call is TRBV27, the J call TRBJ2-7, with D maybe TRBD1 (6 bases). Germline V gene sequence: CDR1 MNHEY, CDR2 SMNVEV (reference sequence). The V gene lost 3 bases and the J gene lost 5 bases, with 23 bases spanning the gap. The CDR3 spans 17 residues. CDR3 amino acids: CASSFSAGERLKNEQYF. The CDR3 DNA sequence: TGTGCCAGCAGTTTTTCCGCAGGGGAGCGGCTGAAAAACGAGCAGTACTTC.

The chain's CDR3 is CASSEYMGGAFF. Here the CDR3 DNA reads TGTGCCAGCAGTGAATATATGGGGGGAGCTTTCTTT. The chain combines TRBV25-1 with TRBJ1-1; TRBD1 might be the D (5 bases). The V end lost 0 bases, the J end lost 10 bases, and 9 bases lay between the germline ends. CDR3 length equals 12 residues. Germline V gene data show CDR1 as MGHDK and CDR2 as SYGVNS.

The V gene is TRBV4-1, the J gene TRBJ1-2, with D unclear. CDR1 is MGHRA, CDR2 YSYEKL, per germline. Between the trimmed V and J ends, which lost 0 bases and 9 bases, there was a span of 5 bases. The CDR3 has 11 residues. The CDR3: CASSQDRSYTF. CDR3 nucleotide sequence: TGCGCCAGCAGCCAAGATCGAAGCTACACCTTC.

The chain is built from TRBV13 and TRBJ1-2, with 7 positions matching TRBD1. Germline values: CDR1 PRHDT, CDR2 FYEKMQ (reference sequence). The CDR3 totals 11 residues. The V and J ends lost 4 bases and 11 bases, in that order; junction bases with no gene match: 4. CDR3 residues: CASSSRDRYTF. The CDR3 DNA sequence: TGTGCCAGCAGCTCCCGGGACAGATACACCTTC.

This sequence joins TRBV2 and TRBJ2-7; 8 bases line up with TRBD1. Trimming took 4 bases from V and 2 from J; bases not matched to a gene: 4. This CDR3 contains 14 residues. The germline gives CDR1 SNHLY, CDR2 FYNNEI. For the CDR3, the DNA is TGTGCCAGCAGTGTACAGGGGGGACCCTACGAGCAGTACTTC. This gives the protein CASSVQGGPYEQYF.

This clone was seen only a few times. V usage is TRBV6-5 and J usage is TRBJ1-4; D ambiguous. V dropped 2 bases and J dropped 4 bases, with 11 bases sitting between them. Per the germline V gene, CDR1 is MNHEY and CDR2 is SVGAGI. The CDR3 is 15 residues long. The CDR3 DNA sequence: TGTGCCAGCAGTTACGACGCCGGTGGTAATGAAAAACTGTTTTTT. Encoded protein: CASSYDAGGNEKLFF.

The CDR3 nucleotides are TGTGCCAGCAGTTTTGCGTATTCGGGGGACACTGAAGCTTTCTTT. As protein: CASSFAYSGDTEAFF. V and J are TRBV28 and TRBJ1-1; a weak D match, TRBD1 (5 bases). The CDR3 runs to 15 residues. In germline, CDR1 is MDHEN, CDR2 SYDVKM. Between the trimmed V and J ends, which lost 3 bases and 3 bases, there was a span of 14 bases.

The chain combines TRBV9 with TRBJ1-1, with D unresolved. The V and J ends lost 4 bases and 0 bases respectively, with 16 bases between them. Germline loops: CDR1 SGDLS, CDR2 YYNGEE. The CDR3 totals 16 residues. CDR3 sequence: CASSLPRDLMNTEAFF. CDR3 bases: TGTGCCAGCAGCCTCCCCCGAGATCTCATGAACACTGAAGCTTTCTTT.

This clone came up a few times. The chain employs TRBV19 and TRBJ2-7; TRBD1 might be the D (5 bases). V was shortened by 3 bases and J by 0 bases, with 15 bases between the two germline ends. Germline CDR1 reads LNHDA; CDR2 reads SQIVND (reference sequence). This CDR3 has 16 residues. The CDR3 here is CASSMNGQGSSYEQYF. The CDR3 bases are TGTGCCAGTAGTATGAATGGGCAGGGATCCTCCTACGAGCAGTACTTC.

This clone was detected only a few times. This chain joins TRBV19 and TRBJ1-5; 7 positions match TRBD1. CDR1 LNHDA and CDR2 SQIVND come from the germline V gene (reference sequence). Losses at the gene ends were 7 bases for V and 3 bases for J; bases not matched to a gene: 9. This CDR3 region has 15 residues. CDR3 loop: CASMLGDRINQPQHF. CDR3 in DNA: TGTGCCAGTATGCTTGGGGACAGAATCAATCAGCCCCAGCATTTT.

This clone appeared a few times. V and J are TRBV11-2 and TRBJ2-2; TRBD1 matches 9 bases. The CDR3 spans 16 residues. Germline trimming cut 6 bases from V and 3 bases from J; bases unmatched to any gene: 8. Germline V gene lookup returns CDR1 SGHAT and CDR2 FQNNGV. The CDR3 sequence: CASRIPGQGDTGELFF. CDR3 nucleotides: TGTGCCAGCAGAATCCCGGGACAGGGTGACACCGGGGAGCTGTTTTTT. Full variable domain (outside the CDR3, taken from reference TRBV11-2 and TRBJ2-2): EAGVAQSPRYKIIEKRQSVAFWCNPISGHATLYWYQQILGQGPKLLIQFQNNGVVDDSQLPKDRFSAERLKGVDSTLKIQPAKLEDSAVYLCASRIPGQGDTGELFFGEGSRLTVL.

The chain recombines TRBV5-6 with TRBJ1-6; 9 nucleotides match TRBD1. V was pared by 3 bases and J by 5 bases, with 9 bases of the junction left unmatched. CDR1 is SGHDT, CDR2 YYEEEE, per germline. The CDR3 loop spans 17 amino acids. CDR3 loop: CASSSPTGGRDNSPLHF. As DNA, the CDR3 is TGTGCCAGCAGCTCGCCGACAGGGGGAAGGGATAATTCACCCCTCCACTTT.

This chain uses TRBV6-5 with TRBJ1-1, with a weak D call TRBD1 (6 bases). Germline loops: CDR1 MNHEY, CDR2 SVGAGI. The V end lost 6 bases, the J end lost 1 base, and 12 bases lay between the germline ends. The CDR3 length is 14 residues. CDR3 in DNA: TGTGCCAGCAGCACGGGGGGCACGAACACTGAAGCTTTCTTT. It translates to CASSTGGTNTEAFF.

In this sample, this clone turned up a few times. The chain combines TRBV18 with TRBJ2-1; weak D call: TRBD1 (5 bases). Looked up from germline, CDR1 is KGHSH and CDR2 is LQKENI. The CDR3 totals 13 residues. V was clipped by 4 bases and J by 9 bases, with 13 bases between them. CDR3 coding DNA: TGTGCCAGCTCACGGGGCAACGACGCTGAGCAGTTCTTC. Its translation: CASSRGNDAEQFF.

The chain couples TRBV7-2 to TRBJ2-1, with TRBD1 matching over 9 bases. J lost 9 bases, V lost 5 bases, and 2 bases had no gene match. This CDR3 contains 12 residues. Germline CDR1 and CDR2: SGHTA and FQGNSA. The CDR3 nucleotides are TGTGCCAGCAGCGCGGACAGGGGTGAGCAGTTCTTC. It is translated as CASSADRGEQFF.

The gene calls are TRBV6-1 and TRBJ2-3; 9 bases are a match to TRBD1. Unmatched junction bases numbered 4, after V lost 3 bases and J lost 3 bases. CDR1 and CDR2 (germline): MNHNS, SASEGT. The CDR3 extends over 15 amino acids. CDR3 loop: CASSELGTGTDTQYF. The CDR3 DNA reads TGTGCCAGCAGTGAGCTGGGGACAGGGACAGATACGCAGTATTTT.

This clone occurred a few times. This chain uses TRBV5-4 with TRBJ1-4; TRBD1 matches at 7 bases. V gave up 4 bases and J gave up 3 bases; unmatched junction bases: 6. The CDR3 length is 15 residues. Germline-derived CDR1 and CDR2 are SGHNT and YYREEE (reference sequence). The CDR3 is CASSPRQGANEKLFF. The CDR3, as DNA: TGTGCCAGCAGCCCTCGACAGGGAGCTAATGAAAAACTGTTTTTT. Drawing the rest from reference TRBV5-4 and TRBJ1-4, the complete variable domain is ETGVTQSPTHLIKTRGQQVTLRCSSQSGHNTVSWYQQALGQGPQFIFQYYREEENGRGNFPPRFSGLQFPNYSSELNVNALELDDSALYLCASSPRQGANEKLFFGSGTQLSVL.

This clone showed up just a few times. The gene calls are TRBV28 and TRBJ2-3, with a tentative D call TRBD1 (6 bases). Germline CDR1 and CDR2: MDHEN and SYDVKM. Between the trimmed V and J ends, which lost 5 bases and 2 bases, there was a span of 11 bases. The CDR3 spans 14 residues. CDR3 DNA: TGTGCCAGCAGTAGATCAGGGGACACAGATACGCAGTATTTT. Encoded protein: CASSRSGDTDTQYF.

V gene TRBV5-8 combines with J gene TRBJ1-1; D gene unclear. The CDR3 is 13 amino acids. CDR1 and CDR2 (germline): SGHTS, YDEGEE. Trimming cost V 6 bases and J 5 bases, with 14 bases left between them. CDR3 region: CASIVGGWTEAFF. CDR3 nucleotide sequence: TGTGCCAGCATCGTCGGAGGGTGGACTGAAGCTTTCTTT.

The chain uses TRBV7-2 and TRBJ2-7; the D gene is possibly TRBD2 (6 bases). The length of the CDR3 is 14 residues. V was trimmed by 4 bases and J by 7 bases, leaving 17 bases between them. CDR1 is SGHTA and CDR2 is FQGNSA in the germline V gene. In DNA form, the CDR3 reads TGTGCCAGCAGCTACGCGGGGCCCCTTCGAGAGCAGTACTTC. This codes for CASSYAGPLREQYF.

This clone was seen only a few times. The V gene is TRBV19, the J gene TRBJ2-7; 8 bases agree with TRBD1. With 4 bases clipped from V and 1 base from J, the junction kept 3 bases outside the gene matches. This CDR3 region has 14 residues. CDR1 is LNHDA, CDR2 SQIVND, per germline (reference sequence). CDR3 nucleotide sequence: TGTGCCAGTAGTACCGACAGGGGATCCTACGAGCAGTACTTC. Protein sequence: CASSTDRGSYEQYF. Full variable domain (missing parts from reference TRBV19 and TRBJ2-7): DGGITQSPKYLFRKEGQNVTLSCEQNLNHDAMYWYRQDPGQGLRLIYYSQIVNDFQKGDIAEGYSVSREKKESFPLTVTSAQKNPTAFYLCASSTDRGSYEQYFGPGTRLTVT.

The sample holds a few counts of this clone. This sequence joins TRBV5-4 and TRBJ2-2; TRBD2 might be the D (5 bases). Germline V gives CDR1 SGHNT, CDR2 YYREEE (reference sequence). The V end lost 0 bases, the J end lost 4 bases, and 13 bases lay between the germline ends. There are 16 residues in the CDR3. CDR3 DNA: TGTGCCAGCAGCTTGGCCCGGGGTTGGGGCACCGGGGAGCTGTTTTTT. Protein: CASSLARGWGTGELFF.

The rearrangement joins TRBV30 to TRBJ1-6; the D is unclear. The CDR3 consists of 15 residues. Trimming removed 4 bases at V and 0 bases at J, with 10 bases between. CDR1 is GTSNPN, CDR2 SVGIG, per germline (reference sequence). Here the CDR3 DNA reads TGTGCCTGGAATGGCATCAGCTCCTATAATTCACCCCTCCACTTT. It yields the protein CAWNGISSYNSPLHF.